These 22 T cell receptor beta chains were all obtained from the same sample, sequenced in a study of blood T cell repertoires in COVID-19. The table came from immunoSEQ multiplex PCR; TCRdb's copy has only in-frame clones and leaves some out. The sample contains 150,000 to 200,000 clones, more than 75% of which appear only once. Sequencing was done on a sample of PBMCs or T cells enriched from blood (not recorded which). The receptors were gathered from a woman between 45 and 65 years old with acute COVID-19.

The V and J genes are TRBV11-2 and TRBJ1-6; D is unresolved. The V and J ends lost 4 bases and 3 bases respectively, with 4 bases between them. Germline assignment: CDR1 SGHAT and CDR2 FQNNGV. CDR3 size: 13 residues. CDR3 residues: CASSSNYNSPLHF. The CDR3 nucleotides read TGTGCCAGCAGCTCAAACTATAATTCACCCCTCCACTTT.

V usage is TRBV5-1 and J usage is TRBJ1-2; D unresolved. Germline V gene lookup returns CDR1 SGHRS and CDR2 YFSETQ. The CDR3 is 12 amino acids. V was cut by 2 bases and J by 4 bases, with 6 bases left in between. CDR3 DNA: TGCGCCAGCAGCTTAGGACTCTATGGCTACACCTTC. Translating gives CASSLGLYGYTF. Combining the CDR3 with reference TRBV5-1 and TRBJ1-2 gives the whole variable domain KAGVTQTPRYLIKTRGQQVTLSCSPISGHRSVSWYQQTPGQGLQFLFEYFSETQRNKGNFPGRFSGRQFSNSRSEMNVSTLELGDSALYLCASSLGLYGYTFGSGTRLTVV.

This clone was counted a single time. V is TRBV29-1 and J is TRBJ1-1, with D unclear. Germline CDR1 reads SQVTM; CDR2 reads ANQGSEA. The CDR3 is made up of 13 amino acids. V gave up 2 bases and J gave up 0 bases, with 7 bases separating them. CDR3 sequence (DNA): TGCAGCGTTGAATCAGATATGAACACTGAAGCTTTCTTT. Its translation: CSVESDMNTEAFF. Filled out from reference TRBV29-1 and TRBJ1-1, the complete variable domain reads SAVISQKPSRDICQRGTSLTIQCQVDSQVTMMFWYRQQPGQSLTLIATANQGSEATYESGFVIDKFPISRPNLTFSTLTVSNMSPEDSSIYLCSVESDMNTEAFFGQGTRLTVV.

The chain couples TRBV28 to TRBJ1-4, with D possibly being TRBD1 (5 bases). Trimming shortened V by 4 bases and J by 7 bases, and 16 bases separated the two germline ends. Germline V gene lookup returns CDR1 MDHEN and CDR2 SYDVKM. The CDR3 length is 15 residues. In DNA, the CDR3 is TGTGCCAGCAGTTACGGAGGGGTAGGTTCTGAAAAACTGTTTTTT. Amino acids: CASSYGGVGSEKLFF. Full variable domain (missing parts from reference TRBV28 and TRBJ1-4): DVKVTQSSRYLVKRTGEKVFLECVQDMDHENMFWYRQDPGLGLRLIYFSYDVKMKEKGDIPEGYSVSREKKERFSLILESASTNQTSMYLCASSYGGVGSEKLFFGSGTQLSVL.

A few counts support this clone. This chain links TRBV28 with TRBJ1-6; 9 bases line up with TRBD1. Germline V lookup: CDR1 MDHEN, CDR2 SYDVKM. The CDR3 has 15 residues. V lost 5 bases, J lost 7 bases, and 6 bases stayed unmatched. The CDR3 DNA reads as TGTGCCAGCAGTACGGCCGGGACAGGGAATTCACCCCTCCACTTT. Protein: CASSTAGTGNSPLHF.

V and J are TRBV9 and TRBJ2-2; D is perhaps TRBD2 (6 bases). V lost 5 bases to trimming and J lost 3 bases, with 14 bases between them. The CDR3 is 15 residues long. Germline assignment: CDR1 SGDLS and CDR2 YYNGEE. CDR3: CASRGGTLDTGELFF. CDR3 coding DNA: TGTGCCAGCAGGGGGGGAACACTGGACACCGGGGAGCTGTTTTTT.

CDR3 amino acids: CASTQTGFNSPLHF. The CDR3, as DNA: TGTGCCAGCACCCAGACAGGGTTCAATTCACCCCTCCACTTT. J is TRBJ1-6 and V is TRBV6-6; 7 bases map to TRBD1. Trimming removed 7 bases from V and 7 bases from J; junction bases left unmatched: 7. The germline V gene encodes CDR1 MNHNY and CDR2 SVGAGI (reference sequence). This CDR3 has 14 amino acids.

The V call is TRBV6-4, the J call TRBJ2-2, with D unclear. Per the germline V gene, CDR1 is MRHNA and CDR2 is SNTAGT. This CDR3 is built from 13 residues. V gave up 2 bases and J gave up 6 bases, with 7 bases separating them. The CDR3 DNA is TGTGCCAGCAGTGACCAAGCCCCCGGGGAGCTGTTTTTT. It specifies CASSDQAPGELFF.

V and J are TRBV7-2 and TRBJ1-5; possible D gene TRBD1, 5 bases. Trimming took 7 bases from V and 7 from J, leaving 14 bases between them. Per germline, CDR1 SGHTA and CDR2 FQGNSA. The CDR3 runs to 13 residues. The CDR3 loop reads CASTPREGQPQHF. In DNA form, the CDR3 reads TGTGCCAGCACCCCCAGGGAGGGGCAGCCCCAGCATTTT. Drawing the rest from reference TRBV7-2 and TRBJ1-5, the complete variable domain is GAGVSQSPSNKVTEKGKDVELRCDPISGHTALYWYRQSLGQGLEFLIYFQGNSAPDKSGLPSDRFSAERTGGSVSTLTIQRTQQEDSAVYLCASTPREGQPQHFGDGTRLSIL.

The chain uses TRBV2 and TRBJ2-1; 9 bases map to TRBD2. V dropped 2 bases and J dropped 9; count of bases not matched to a gene: 8. The CDR3 contains 15 residues. Per germline, CDR1 SNHLY and CDR2 FYNNEI. CDR3 residues: CASSEWAGGPAEQFF. The CDR3 DNA reads as TGTGCCAGCAGTGAATGGGCGGGGGGGCCTGCTGAGCAGTTCTTC.

This clone has just a few counts. The J gene is TRBJ2-3, the V gene TRBV5-1; D is unresolved. Trimming removed 0 bases at V and 1 base at J, with 15 bases between. The CDR3 loop spans 17 amino acids. Germline CDR1 is SGHRS and CDR2 is YFSETQ. CDR3 nucleotides: TGCGCCAGCAGCTTGGTATCGTCCTTTACTCGCACAGATACGCAGTATTTT. Amino acid sequence: CASSLVSSFTRTDTQYF.

This chain uses TRBV19 with TRBJ1-5; D perhaps matches TRBD1 (6 bases). The V gene's germline CDR1 is LNHDA and CDR2 SQIVND (reference sequence). This CDR3 is 13 amino acids long. Between the trimmed V and J ends, which lost 4 bases and 4 bases, there was a span of 8 bases. CDR3 in amino acids: CASSRTENQPQHF. In nucleotides, the CDR3 is TGTGCCAGTAGTAGGACAGAAAATCAGCCCCAGCATTTT.

The chain couples TRBV11-3 to TRBJ2-2; a weak D match, TRBD2 (6 bases). The CDR3 totals 13 residues. V gave up 4 bases and J gave up 10 bases, with 13 bases separating them. CDR1 and CDR2 (germline): SGHNT, YENEEA. The CDR3 coding sequence is TGTGCCAGCAGCTCAACTCAGGGACTGGAGCTGTTTTTT. Encoded protein: CASSSTQGLELFF.

The chain is built from TRBV12-3 or TRBV12-4 and TRBJ2-5; TRBD2 might be the D (6 bases). CDR3 length equals 13 residues. With 6 bases removed from V and 1 base from J, the gap between germline ends came to 9 bases. The CDR3 reads CASRRDSQETQYF. Here the CDR3 DNA reads TGTGCCAGCAGGAGGGACTCCCAAGAGACCCAGTACTTC.

CDR3 in amino acids: CASSPGDSGNTIYF. In nucleotides, the CDR3 is TGTGCCAGCAGCCCCGGGGACTCTGGAAACACCATATATTTT. This chain uses TRBV11-3 with TRBJ1-3, with D unresolved. This CDR3 spans 14 amino acids. The V gene lost 5 bases and the J gene lost 0 bases, with 8 bases spanning the gap. Germline CDR1 SGHNT, CDR2 YENEEA.

This sequence joins TRBV5-1 and TRBJ1-2, with D tentatively TRBD1 (5 bases). The length of the CDR3 is 13 residues. Per the germline V gene, CDR1 is SGHRS and CDR2 is YFSETQ. Trimming removed 0 bases from V and 4 bases from J, with 7 bases in between. The CDR3 loop is CASSLDDSYGYTF. Here the CDR3 DNA reads TGCGCCAGCAGCTTGGACGACAGCTATGGCTACACCTTC.

This clone was observed a single time. The chain couples TRBV6-5 to TRBJ2-3; unclear D gene. V was cut by 0 bases and J by 4 bases, with 8 bases left in between. The CDR3 loop spans 14 amino acids. Germline CDR1 reads MNHEY; CDR2 reads SVGAGI. This chain's CDR3 is CASSYSGPPDTQYF. The DNA of the CDR3 is TGTGCCAGCAGTTACTCGGGCCCCCCAGATACGCAGTATTTT.

The chain couples TRBV7-2 to TRBJ2-3; 11 bases match TRBD2. The CDR3 runs to 16 residues. The V segment lost 5 bases and the J segment 5 bases; nucleotides outside the gene matches: 9. Germline V CDR1 and CDR2: SGHTA, FQGNSA. The chain's CDR3 is CASSGVAGGPVDTQYF. CDR3 coding DNA: TGTGCCAGCAGCGGGGTAGCGGGGGGGCCGGTAGATACGCAGTATTTT.

The rearrangement uses TRBV24-1 and TRBJ1-4; 9 bases line up with TRBD1. Germline V gene data show CDR1 as KGHDR and CDR2 as SFDVKD. This CDR3 has 16 residues. Losses at the gene ends were 4 bases for V and 8 bases for J; bases not matched to a gene: 10. CDR3 protein: CATSDSRTGADEKLFF. The CDR3 DNA reads as TGTGCCACCAGTGACTCCCGGACAGGGGCTGACGAAAAACTGTTTTTT.

This chain joins TRBV27 and TRBJ1-2; D uncertain. Trimming left V 3 bases short and J 8 bases short, with 13 bases between. This CDR3 region has 13 residues. The germline CDR1 and CDR2 sequences are MNHEY and SMNVEV (reference sequence). CDR3 coding DNA: TGTGCCAGCAGTTTTGCCCAAAAGGAGGGCTACACCTTC. It translates to CASSFAQKEGYTF.

This clone was recorded once. This chain links TRBV7-9 with TRBJ2-5, with a possible D match to TRBD1 (6 bases). The ends were cut back, 2 bases at V and 5 bases at J, with 18 bases in the middle. The CDR3 covers 16 residues. The germline V gene encodes CDR1 SEHNR and CDR2 FQNEAQ (reference sequence). The CDR3 DNA is TGTGCCAGCAGCTTAAGCAGGGGCGCGACGAGCGAGACCCAGTACTTC. It is translated as CASSLSRGATSETQYF.

The rearrangement uses TRBV5-1 and TRBJ2-3; 10 nucleotides agree with TRBD2. Germline CDR1 SGHRS, CDR2 YFSETQ. The CDR3 extends over 17 amino acids. V trimming: 2 bases; J trimming: 4 bases; junction bases outside the gene matches: 10. The CDR3 region has the DNA TGCGCCAGCAGCTTCCGAGGTTCCGGGACTAGCGCAGATACGCAGTATTTT. Translation: CASSFRGSGTSADTQYF.